These 21 T cell receptor beta chains originate from one sample sequenced in a study of blood T cells in healthy people across ages. The use of a sample-barcoded 5' primer and a J-beta primer mix characterized a second PCR of roughly 6 to 11 cycles. TCRdb analysed the 5' RACE reads with MiXCR anew, one entry per CDR3 protein. The sample shows hundreds of thousands of distinct CDR3 sequences, 29% of them seen only once. The sample comprised blood. These receptors all come from a woman aged 80 or over in good health.

The rearrangement joins TRBV7-8 to TRBJ2-7; weak D call: TRBD2 (7 bases). The DNA end lines up better with TRBJ2-5; the J call may be wrong. Per the germline V gene, CDR1 is SGHVS and CDR2 is FQNEAQ. The CDR3 has 15 amino acids. The CDR3 loop is CASSLAGGALETQYF. DNA of the CDR3: TGTGCCAGCAGCTTAGCGGGGGGGGCTTTAGAGACCCAGTACTTC.

To note about this clonotype: Mismatch with germline at one junction end may stem from a read error. The rearrangement uses TRBV7-2 and TRBJ2-6; D assignment may be TRBD1 or TRBD2 (5 bases each). CDR1 is SGHTA, CDR2 FQGNSA, per germline. CDR3 length: 15 residues. CDR3 nucleotide sequence: TGCGCCAGCAGCACGAGGGCTTCTGGGGCCAACGTCCGGACTTTC. It is translated as CASSTRASGANVRTF.

The sample holds many counts of this clonotype. The gene calls are TRBV6-2 or TRBV6-3 and TRBJ2-1; TRBD1 matches 10 bases. The CDR3 consists of 13 residues. Germline V gene lookup returns CDR1 MNHEY and CDR2 SVGEGT. Losses at the gene ends were 7 bases for V and 6 bases for J; bases not matched to a gene: 3. CDR3 sequence (DNA): TGTGCCAGCAAGACAGGGGGCCCCAATGAGCAGTTCTTC. Amino acids: CASKTGGPNEQFF.

This clonotype occurred a few times. V usage is TRBV9 and J usage is TRBJ2-3, with D perhaps being TRBD1 or TRBD2 (5 bases each). With 4 bases removed from V and 4 bases from J, the gap between germline ends came to 19 bases. The CDR3 spans 16 residues. Per the germline V gene, CDR1 is SGDLS and CDR2 is YYNGEE. CDR3 amino acids: CASSYPGTPNADTQYF. CDR3 DNA: TGTGCCAGCAGCTACCCAGGGACCCCAAATGCAGATACGCAGTATTTT.

This chain joins TRBV18 and TRBJ1-1, with TRBD1 matching over 7 bases. Germline CDR1 is KGHSH and CDR2 is LQKENI. The J segment lost 1 base and the V segment lost 5 bases, leaving 13 bases of the junction unmatched. The CDR3 totals 17 residues. The CDR3 sequence: CASSGSGTERRNTEAFF. The CDR3 region has the DNA TGTGCCAGCTCAGGATCCGGGACAGAGAGAAGGAACACTGAAGCTTTCTTT.

This clonotype has a count of ten or more. The genes are TRBV10-3 and TRBJ2-5; 8 positions match TRBD1. V dropped 4 bases and J dropped 1; count of bases not matched to a gene: 2. The CDR3 loop spans 14 amino acids. From germline, CDR1 is ENHRY and CDR2 SYGVKD. The DNA for the CDR3 is TGTGCCATCAGTGGCACAGGGGGCCAAGAGACCCAGTACTTC. Residues: CAISGTGGQETQYF.

Concerning this clonotype: The junction shows a germline mismatch at one end, possibly a read error. V is TRBV6-2 or TRBV6-3 and J is TRBJ2-1, with no clear D. The assigned J gene may be wrong: the sequence end matches TRBJ2-7 better. The CDR3 totals 14 residues. Looked up from germline, CDR1 is MNHEY and CDR2 is SVGEGT. CDR3 region: CANSYDSQNNEQYF. The CDR3 DNA follows: TGTGCCAACAGTTACGATTCGCAGAACAATGAGCAGTACTTC.

This chain connects TRBV7-2 to TRBJ2-5; D is uncertain. CDR1 is SGHTA and CDR2 is FQGNSA in the germline V gene. This CDR3 contains 16 residues. Between the trimmed V and J ends, which lost 4 bases and 5 bases, there was a span of 20 bases. The CDR3, as DNA: TGTGCCAGCAGCTCCACCGGCCTCTCCCACCGGGAGACCCAGTACTTC. The encoded protein is CASSSTGLSHRETQYF.

The V gene is TRBV10-3, the J gene TRBJ2-1; 7 bases are a match to TRBD1. Germline values: CDR1 ENHRY, CDR2 SYGVKD. V lost 8 bases and J lost 7; bases outside the gene matches: 8. There are 13 residues in the CDR3. The CDR3 reads CAIGQASRNEQFF. In DNA form, the CDR3 reads TGTGCCATCGGACAGGCAAGTCGGAATGAGCAGTTCTTC.

The sample holds many counts of this clonotype. This chain connects TRBV4-3 to TRBJ2-1, with no clear D. Germline CDR1 and CDR2: LGHNA and YSLEER. V was trimmed by 0 bases and J by 0 bases, leaving 9 bases between them. CDR3 size: 16 residues. This chain's CDR3 is CASSQDSFRSYNEQFF. In DNA, the CDR3 is TGCGCCAGCAGCCAAGATTCCTTCCGCTCCTACAATGAGCAGTTCTTC.

V gene TRBV12-3 or TRBV12-4 combines with J gene TRBJ1-3; perhaps TRBD1 as D (6 bases). Between the trimmed V and J ends, which lost 5 bases and 4 bases, there was a span of 12 bases. There are 14 residues in the CDR3. In DNA form, the CDR3 reads TGTGCCAGCAGTCAGGGGAATTCAGGAAACACCATATATTTT. This gives the protein CASSQGNSGNTIYF.

This clonotype was seen many times. An end of the junction differs from the germline gene, which may be a read error. CDR3 in DNA: TGCGCCAGCAGCCAAACCAGTGATACGCAGTATTTT. It specifies CASSQTSDTQYF. The chain recombines TRBV6-6 with TRBJ2-3, with D hard to call. The CDR3 sequence is 12 residues long. Germline-derived CDR1 and CDR2 are MNHNY and SVGAGI (reference sequence).

This clonotype was counted many times. The chain couples TRBV20-1 to TRBJ2-1, with 7 bases aligning to TRBD2. J was trimmed by 2 bases and V by 3 bases; bases with no gene match: 7. This CDR3 comprises 15 residues. Germline lookup yields CDR1 DFQATT and CDR2 SNEGSKA (reference sequence). This CDR3 is CSARWLAAAYNEQFF. CDR3 nucleotides: TGCAGTGCTAGGTGGCTAGCGGCAGCCTACAATGAGCAGTTCTTC.

This clonotype showed up many times. The chain has TRBV4-3 and TRBJ2-7; possible D gene TRBD1, 5 bases. This CDR3 has 17 amino acids. Germline CDR1 LGHNA, CDR2 YSLEER. Trimming took off 3 bases at V and 2 bases at J, with 20 bases between the two ends. The CDR3 is CASSQTEASTRPYEQYF. The CDR3 nucleotides are TGCGCCAGCAGCCAGACAGAGGCGTCCACTCGCCCCTACGAGCAGTACTTC.

As for this clonotype: A single base separates this from a much larger clone, so it may be a read error. The V call is TRBV12-3 or TRBV12-4, the J call TRBJ1-2; 12 nucleotides align to TRBD1. The CDR3 length is 15 residues. CDR3 coding DNA: TGTGCCAGCAGTTGGGGGACAGGGGGCGGCTATGGCTGCACCTTC. Residues: CASSWGTGGGYGCTF.

This clonotype was detected only a few times. The chain uses TRBV5-1 and TRBJ1-3, with D unresolved. Germline values: CDR1 SGHRS, CDR2 YFSETQ. V lost 4 bases and J 0 bases, leaving 14 bases between the germline ends. CDR3 length equals 16 residues. The CDR3 DNA sequence: TGCGCCAGCAGCCCATACCTCACCAGCTCTGGAAACACCATATATTTT. It codes for CASSPYLTSSGNTIYF.

Of note for this clonotype: A read error may explain this, as a much larger clone is one base away. The V gene is TRBV3-1, the J gene TRBJ2-7, with TRBD2 as a possible D gene (7 bases). TRBJ2-5 explains the end of the DNA better; the J call may be wrong. Per germline, CDR1 LGHDT and CDR2 YNNKEL (reference sequence). This CDR3 has 16 amino acids. CDR3 in amino acids: CTSSRRLGGGRETQYF. CDR3 coding DNA: TGTACCAGCAGCCGCCGTTTGGGCGGGGGCCGGGAGACCCAGTACTTC.

This clonotype appeared a few times. One base away lies a much larger clone, so this may be a sequencing read error. In DNA form, the CDR3 reads TGTGCCGGCAGCCCCCAGACAGGGGAGCAGTTCTTC. This sequence encodes CAGSPQTGEQFF. The genes are TRBV7-9 and TRBJ2-1, with 7 bases lining up with TRBD1. The CDR3 is 12 amino acids. The germline gives CDR1 SEHNR, CDR2 FQNEAQ (reference sequence). Looking up the rest from reference TRBV7-9 and TRBJ2-1 gives the full variable domain: DTGVSQNPRHKITKRGQNVTFRCDPISEHNRLYWYRQTLGQGPEFLTYFQNEAQLEKSRLLSDRFSAERPKGSFSTLEIQRTEQGDSAMYLCAGSPQTGEQFFGPGTRLTVL.

There are many counts of this clonotype. One base away lies a much larger clone, so this may be a sequencing read error. This chain connects TRBV3-1 to TRBJ2-6; D possibly corresponds to TRBD2 (5 bases). V shed 0 bases and J shed 13 bases, with 10 bases lying between them. The CDR3 runs to 13 residues. In germline, CDR1 is LGHDT, CDR2 YNNKEL (reference sequence). The DNA for the CDR3 is TGTGCCAGCAGCCAAGATCGTTGCGGGGTCCTGACTTTC. Translation: CASSQDRCGVLTF.

This clonotype has a count of ten or more. The rearrangement joins TRBV3-1 to TRBJ2-7; TRBD2 aligns across 7 bases. The J call may be in error: the DNA end matches TRBJ2-5 better. The germline CDR1 and CDR2 sequences are LGHDT and YNNKEL (reference sequence). This CDR3 spans 12 amino acids. The CDR3 is CASSQVAGTQYF. The CDR3 DNA follows: TGTGCCAGCAGCCAAGTAGCGGGGACCCAGTACTTC.

The chain recombines TRBV12-3 or TRBV12-4 with TRBJ1-2; 11 nucleotides match TRBD1. The CDR3 has 14 residues. With 6 bases clipped from V and 7 bases from J, the junction kept 7 bases outside the gene matches. The CDR3 sequence: CASSWTGGASGYTF. DNA of the CDR3: TGTGCCAGCAGCTGGACAGGGGGCGCGTCTGGCTACACCTTC.